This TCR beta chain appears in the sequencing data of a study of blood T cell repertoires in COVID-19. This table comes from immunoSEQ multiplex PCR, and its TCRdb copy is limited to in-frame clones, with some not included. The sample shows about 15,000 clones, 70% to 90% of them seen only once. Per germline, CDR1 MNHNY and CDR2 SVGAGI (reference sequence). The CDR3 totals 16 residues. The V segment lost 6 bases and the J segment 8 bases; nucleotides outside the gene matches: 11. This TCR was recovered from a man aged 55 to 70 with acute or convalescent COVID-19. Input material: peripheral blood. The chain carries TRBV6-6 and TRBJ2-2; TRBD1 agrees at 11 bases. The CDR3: CASSTGQGGGAGELFF. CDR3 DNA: TGTGCCAGCAGCACGGGACAGGGGGGCGGCGCTGGGGAGCTGTTTTTT.